This T cell receptor beta chain was retrieved from a study of CD8 T cells in ankylosing spondylitis. Whole-study findings and limits: Matched ankylosing spondylitis synovial fluid reportedly contained a significantly enriched population of disease-linked clones.

Only a few counts were recorded for this clonotype. Its antigen remains unidentified. Via MiXCR, TCRdb re-called the 5' RACE reads, giving one row per CDR3 protein. The sample contains about 260,000 distinct CDR3 sequences, around 19% of which appear only once. This CDR3 has 16 amino acids. The V gene end was trimmed by 5 bases and the J gene end by 1 base; junction bases not matched to a gene: 7. V is TRBV12-3 or TRBV12-4 and J is TRBJ1-1, with TRBD1 matching 10 bases. The sequenced material came from blood, either unsorted or a sorted T cell fraction (not recorded which). The TCR was taken from a male donor with ankylosing spondylitis or in good health (not recorded which). The CDR3 bases are TGTGCCAGCAGTCGGGACAGGGGCCAGAGGAACACTGAAGCTTTCTTT. Translation: CASSRDRGQRNTEAFF.